This T cell receptor beta chain was documented in a study of blood T cell repertoires in COVID-19 (dated by TCRdb to 2018 to 2021). About the full investigation: Samples from collaborators originated in the United States, Italy and Spain and spanned both the acute and convalescent phases of COVID-19. HLA class I and class II types, where available, came from metadata supplied by the sample provider rather than from assay-based typing. The repertoires were released in a freely available public database meant as a resource for research on the immune response to SARS-CoV-2. The material from the prospective study consisted of cDNA or gDNA derived from T cells, B-cell-depleted T cells, or PBMCs. The dataset comprised deeply sampled blood TCRbeta repertoires from subjects exposed to, actively infected with, or recovered from COVID-19. Samples were obtained from the ongoing ImmuneRACE study (first 160 participants) and from 1,254 subjects provided by 6 global collaborators. Sample metadata almost always included a de-identified subject ID, COVID-19 status, age in years and sex. Study-wide findings and limitations: Clinical and demographic metadata were provided uncurated, with the amount varying by source and participant.

CDR1 and CDR2, looked up from the germline V gene, are SNHLY and FYNNEI. Deletion took 5 bases off V and 4 bases off J, with a span of 14 bases between the germline ends. From the cysteine through the phenylalanine, the CDR3 covers 14 amino acids. The CDR3 DNA has 42 bases and is translated from base 1. As regards this clone: This receptor's antigen is unknown. Base qualities are not provided; no much larger clone lies one nucleotide away.

Whole blood was collected in K2EDTA tubes by collaborating institutions according to the institutions' own protocols. For TCRbeta analysis, collaborators shipped samples as frozen whole blood, isolated PBMCs, or DNA extracted from either of those sample types. TCRbeta CDR3 regions were amplified from genomic DNA by means of the immunoSEQ Assay, a bias-controlled multiplex PCR. The study's own analysis went as follows. The number of nucleated cells in each sample was estimated by amplification of reference gene primers within the assay. To quantify the absolute abundance of each unique TCRbeta CDR3 rearrangement, sequence reads were collapsed and filtered. For each sample, productive Simpson clonality was calculated as the square root of Simpson's diversity index over productive rearrangements. Drawn from immuneACCESS, this table holds only the in-frame rearrangements with V and J called that TCRdb kept. Clones are partly lost; checked studies trace under half to an unresolved V gene and leave the rest unexplained. The D gene and trimming were derived from the DNA, and the V and J assignments and clone size from that table. The sample table contains hundreds of thousands of clones; only one count was recorded for nearly 90% of them. The ten most abundant clones make up about 3% of the sample.

The rearrangement joined TRBV2 to TRBJ2-5, with no reliable assignment of the D segment. The sequenced material came from peripheral blood. This sequence originates from a man between 18 and 35 years old with active or convalescent COVID-19. Here is the DNA: TGTGCCAGCAGTCAACAGACGGTGGGAGAGACCCAGTACTTC. Translated, this gives CASSQQTVGETQYF. Here the CDR3 is joined to the reference TRBV2 and TRBJ2-5 genes, and the full variable domain is: EPEVTQTPSHQVTQMGQEVILRCVPISNHLYFYWYRQILGQKVEFLVSFYNNEISEKSEIFDDQFSVERPDGSNFTLKIRSTKLEDSAMYFCASSQQTVGETQYFGPGTRLLVL.